The clone carrying this T cell receptor (beta chain) was found many times. Using its own MiXCR run on the PCR reads, TCRdb lists one record per CDR3 protein. The sample records over a thousand distinct CDR3 sequences, roughly 19% being singletons. Germline V lookup: CDR1 SQVTM, CDR2 ANQGSEA. The CDR3 spans 12 residues. Trimming removed 7 bases from V and 7 bases from J, with 17 bases in between. The sample is drawn from a study of CXCR3 chemokines and chemotherapy response in bladder cancer. This receptor was taken from a human donor with bladder cancer that did not respond to neoadjuvant chemotherapy. This specimen was acquired from a patient whose treatment included neoadjuvant chemotherapy. The chain carries TRBV29-1 and TRBJ2-7; maybe TRBD1 (7 bases). CDR3 coding DNA: TGCAGCGCCAACGGGGGCAGGGGGGAGCAGTACTTC. Its translation is CSANGGRGEQYF.